This T cell receptor (beta chain) originates from a study of siplizumab effects on memory and regulatory T cells. General study findings and limits: There were only a minor fraction of alloreactive clones that mapped to unstimulated subsets. Siplizumab significantly decreased alloreactive sequences from unstimulated CD4+ memory cells.

On this clone itself: No antigen is known for it.

The protocol was immunoSEQ multiplex PCR, while the TCRdb copy is restricted to in-frame clones and leaves out a portion. The table has approximately 98,000 clones, about 95% seen once. CDR3 length: 16 residues. V was clipped by 4 bases and J by 0 bases, with 13 bases between them. CDR1 and CDR2 (germline): MNHEY, SMNVEV (reference sequence). The TCR originated in a human donor in good health. The rearrangement links TRBV27 to TRBJ1-5; maybe TRBD1 (5 bases). Sequenced sample: non-Treg CD4+ T cells sorted from blood. CDR3 protein: CASSSNRQPSNQPQHF. CDR3 DNA sequence: TGTGCCAGCAGTTCCAACAGACAGCCTAGCAATCAGCCCCAGCATTTT.